This T cell receptor beta chain was sequenced for a study of blood T cell repertoires in COVID-19. Using immunoSEQ multiplex PCR, the repertoire was profiled, and TCRdb retains in-frame clones only, with some absent. The repertoire holds approximately 140,000 clones, with about 85% as singletons. Participant-given clinical history determined each cohort assignment. All exposed participants met a person with COVID-19 within 2 weeks before entering the study. This receptor was taken from a woman between 40 and 55 years old who had been exposed to COVID-19. The sequencing sample was made of PBMCs or T cells enriched from blood (not recorded which).

Here the CDR3 reads CASSSSGQGGGSPEAFF. The CDR3 DNA follows: TGTGCCAGCAGCTCTTCTGGACAGGGAGGGGGGTCACCTGAAGCTTTCTTT. This chain joins TRBV7-9 and TRBJ1-1; TRBD1 matches at 8 bases. J gave up 6 bases and V 4 bases, and 16 bases lay outside the gene matches. Germline V gene data show CDR1 as SEHNR and CDR2 as FQNEAQ (reference sequence). CDR3 length: 17 residues. The variable domain in full, with the rest retrieved from reference TRBV7-9 and TRBJ1-1, is DTGVSQNPRHKITKRGQNVTFRCDPISEHNRLYWYRQTLGQGPEFLTYFQNEAQLEKSRLLSDRFSAERPKGSFSTLEIQRTEQGDSAMYLCASSSSGQGGGSPEAFFGQGTRLTVV.